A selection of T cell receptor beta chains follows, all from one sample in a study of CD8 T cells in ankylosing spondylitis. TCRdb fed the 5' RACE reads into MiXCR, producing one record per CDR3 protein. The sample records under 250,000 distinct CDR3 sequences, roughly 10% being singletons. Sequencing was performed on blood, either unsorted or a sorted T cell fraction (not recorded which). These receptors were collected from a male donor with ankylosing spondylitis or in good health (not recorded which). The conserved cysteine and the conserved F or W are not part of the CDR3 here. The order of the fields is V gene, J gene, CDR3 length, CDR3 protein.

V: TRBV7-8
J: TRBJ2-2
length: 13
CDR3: ASSLGWGVSGELF

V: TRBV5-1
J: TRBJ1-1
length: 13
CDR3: ASRTGIVEGSEAF

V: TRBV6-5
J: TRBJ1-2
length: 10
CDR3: ASSRGREGYT

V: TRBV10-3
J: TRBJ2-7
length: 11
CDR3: AISPHGGYEQY

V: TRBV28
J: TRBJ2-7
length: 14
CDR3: ASSLFPGTASYEQY

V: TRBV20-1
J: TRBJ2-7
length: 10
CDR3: SASSGAHEQY

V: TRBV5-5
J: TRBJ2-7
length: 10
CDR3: ASSLDTYEQY

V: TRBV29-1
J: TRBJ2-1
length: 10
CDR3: SVEWGGNEQF

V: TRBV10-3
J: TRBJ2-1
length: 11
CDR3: AISVGSDSEQF

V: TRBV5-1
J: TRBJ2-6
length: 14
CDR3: ASSDRQYTRANVLT

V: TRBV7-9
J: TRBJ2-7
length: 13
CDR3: ASSLVASGRYEQY

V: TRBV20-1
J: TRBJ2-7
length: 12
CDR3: SARAGDRDHEQY

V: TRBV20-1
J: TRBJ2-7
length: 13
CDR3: SAAGALTGAYEQY

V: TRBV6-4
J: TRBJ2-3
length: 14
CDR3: ASSPRGAGDSDTQY

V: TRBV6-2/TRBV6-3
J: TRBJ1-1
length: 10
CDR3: ASSYPAAEAF

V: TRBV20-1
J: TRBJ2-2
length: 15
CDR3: SASVMGRRGGTGELF